These 17 T cell receptor beta chains share one sample of origin, sequenced in a study of blood T cell repertoires in COVID-19 (dated by TCRdb to the early 2020s). Library generation was performed with the immunoSEQ multiplex PCR assay. Here the immuneACCESS table is served through TCRdb, limited to in-frame sequences with V and J called. Missing clones are a known gap in these copies; in checked studies unresolved V genes cover under half, and the rest lacks a known reason. The sample profile shows about 250,000 clones; 80% to 90% of them were found once. Around 0.84% of the sample comes from the top ten. Sequenced: peripheral blood. All receptors come from a man between 25 and 39 years old with acute or convalescent COVID-19.

This chain links TRBV7-8 with TRBJ1-1; TRBD1 is a possible D gene (5 bases). This CDR3 contains 13 residues. Between the trimmed V and J ends, which lost 5 bases and 9 bases, there was a span of 16 bases. Germline CDR1 reads SGHVS; CDR2 reads FQNEAQ. The CDR3 spells CASSLPPGVKAFF. The CDR3 DNA reads TGTGCCAGCAGCCTACCACCGGGGGTGAAAGCTTTCTTT.

CDR3 in amino acids: CSVGAVDRVDGYTF. The CDR3 DNA follows: TGCAGCGTTGGAGCCGTTGACAGGGTCGATGGCTACACCTTC. This rearrangement joins TRBV29-1 to TRBJ1-2; 7 bases fit TRBD1. J was trimmed by 6 bases and V by 4 bases; bases with no gene match: 11. Germline V gene data show CDR1 as SQVTM and CDR2 as ANQGSEA. The CDR3 is made up of 14 amino acids.

This clone appeared a few times. The chain is built from TRBV5-1 and TRBJ2-1; D is perhaps TRBD2 (7 bases). Germline CDR1 and CDR2: SGHRS and YFSETQ. The CDR3 contains 16 residues. The germline V and J ends were trimmed by 3 bases and 3 bases, with 16 bases remaining between them. CDR3 amino acids: CASSWQSGTNYNEQFF. In nucleotides, the CDR3 is TGCGCCAGCAGCTGGCAAAGCGGGACAAACTACAATGAGCAGTTCTTC.

V and J are TRBV5-1 and TRBJ2-2, with D possibly being TRBD1 (6 bases). Germline V gives CDR1 SGHRS, CDR2 YFSETQ. The germline V and J ends were trimmed by 0 bases and 6 bases, with 12 bases remaining between them. This CDR3 is built from 15 residues. This CDR3 is CASSLAGHSAGELFF. The CDR3 DNA is TGCGCCAGCAGCTTGGCGGGACACAGCGCCGGGGAGCTGTTTTTT.

CDR3 sequence reads: CAWSVVGSWEGTEAFF. CDR3 coding DNA: TGTGCCTGGAGTGTCGTAGGGAGTTGGGAAGGAACTGAAGCTTTCTTT. This chain uses TRBV30 with TRBJ1-1, with D unresolved. The germline V gene has CDR1 GTSNPN and CDR2 SVGIG (reference sequence). V shed 0 bases and J shed 5 bases, with 19 bases lying between them. CDR3 length: 16 residues.

The CDR3 DNA sequence: TGTGCCAGCACGCTACCGGACAGCCAAGAGACCCAGTACTTC. Translated: CASTLPDSQETQYF. The rearrangement uses TRBV5-4 and TRBJ2-5; tentatively, D is TRBD1 (6 bases). The V gene lost 6 bases and the J gene lost 1 base, with 13 bases spanning the gap. The CDR3 length is 14 residues. From germline, CDR1 is SGHNT and CDR2 YYREEE (reference sequence).

This clone was counted once. The chain employs TRBV4-2 and TRBJ2-7, with 9 bases matching TRBD2. The V gene's germline CDR1 is LGHNA and CDR2 YNFKEQ. V dropped 0 bases and J dropped 3; count of bases not matched to a gene: 6. CDR3 length equals 16 residues. The CDR3 loop reads CASSQEGLAGIYEQYF. CDR3 DNA: TGTGCCAGCAGCCAAGAAGGTCTAGCGGGGATCTACGAGCAGTACTTC.

The gene calls are TRBV15 and TRBJ2-5; 7 nucleotides agree with TRBD2. CDR1 is LNHNV, CDR2 YYDKDF, per germline (reference sequence). V trimming: 3 bases; J trimming: 1 base; junction bases outside the gene matches: 5. There are 15 residues in the CDR3. The CDR3 region has the DNA TGTGCCACCAGCAGGGAGGGAGGGGTCCAAGAGACCCAGTACTTC. Amino acids: CATSREGGVQETQYF.

The gene calls are TRBV5-4 and TRBJ1-1, with 9 bases matching TRBD1. V lost 10 bases and J lost 5; bases outside the gene matches: 12. Germline CDR1 and CDR2: SGHNT and YYREEE (reference sequence). The CDR3 covers 14 residues. The CDR3 nucleotides are TGTGCCGGATTGAACAGGGGGCGAGGAACTGAAGCTTTCTTT. Translating it yields CAGLNRGRGTEAFF.

The chain employs TRBV5-5 and TRBJ2-7; D gene ambiguous. Germline assignment: CDR1 SGHKS and CDR2 YYEKEE (reference sequence). The CDR3 is made up of 14 amino acids. V was shortened by 0 bases and J by 1 base, with 8 bases between the two germline ends. CDR3 DNA sequence: TGTGCCAGCAGCTTGGTATCGGGTTCCTACGAGCAGTACTTC. This codes for CASSLVSGSYEQYF.

This chain joins TRBV7-8 and TRBJ2-2; possible D gene TRBD2, 6 bases. Trimming removed 0 bases from V and 8 bases from J, with 13 bases in between. The germline CDR1 and CDR2 sequences are SGHVS and FQNEAQ. The CDR3 totals 15 residues. This chain's CDR3 is CASSLAGGLGGELFF. CDR3 coding DNA: TGTGCCAGCAGCTTAGCTGGGGGACTCGGAGGGGAGCTGTTTTTT.

The chain is built from TRBV30 and TRBJ1-2; D is perhaps TRBD1 (6 bases). This CDR3 comprises 11 residues. The V gene lost 4 bases and the J gene lost 6 bases, with 9 bases spanning the gap. CDR1 GTSNPN and CDR2 SVGIG come from the germline V gene (reference sequence). The chain's CDR3 is CAWNRENGYTF. CDR3 in DNA: TGTGCCTGGAACAGGGAGAATGGCTACACCTTC.

The chain employs TRBV6-5 and TRBJ1-1, with D tentatively TRBD1 (6 bases). Trimming stripped 5 bases from V and 6 bases from J, with 10 bases between. The germline CDR1 and CDR2 sequences are MNHEY and SVGAGI. This CDR3 is 12 amino acids long. CDR3 in amino acids: CASSLNRAEAFF. The CDR3 DNA reads as TGTGCCAGCAGTCTAAACAGGGCTGAAGCTTTCTTT.

The chain has TRBV7-3 and TRBJ2-2; 8 positions agree with TRBD2. CDR3 size: 16 residues. Germline loops: CDR1 SGHTA, CDR2 FQGTGA. The junction had 4 bases not matched to a gene; V was cut back by 3 bases and J by 1 base. The CDR3 reads CASSFRTSRNTGELFF. CDR3 DNA sequence: TGTGCCAGCAGCTTTAGGACTAGCAGGAACACCGGGGAGCTGTTTTTT.

This chain uses TRBV10-3 with TRBJ1-1; 10 nucleotides align to TRBD1. Germline V gene data show CDR1 as ENHRY and CDR2 as SYGVKD. There are 15 residues in the CDR3. With 8 bases clipped from V and 4 bases from J, the junction kept 10 bases outside the gene matches. For the CDR3, the DNA is TGTGCCATCGCAAGAGATGGACAGGGGGGCACTGAAGCTTTCTTT. The encoded protein is CAIARDGQGGTEAFF.

The chain has TRBV29-1 and TRBJ2-7; TRBD1 aligns across 10 bases. From germline, CDR1 is SQVTM and CDR2 ANQGSEA. The CDR3 extends over 13 amino acids. V lost 4 bases and J lost 4; bases outside the gene matches: 4. The CDR3 DNA follows: TGCAGCGTTGGAGGACAGGGGGTGTACGAGCAGTACTTC. This gives the protein CSVGGQGVYEQYF.

This sequence joins TRBV28 and TRBJ1-5; 10 bases agree with TRBD1. This CDR3 spans 14 amino acids. The germline gives CDR1 MDHEN, CDR2 SYDVKM. V was pared by 6 bases and J by 6 bases, with 5 bases of the junction left unmatched. The CDR3 here is CASSMTGGGQPQHF. Here the CDR3 DNA reads TGTGCCAGCAGCATGACAGGGGGCGGTCAGCCCCAGCATTTT.